These T cell receptor beta chains were read from a single sample in a study of Graves' ophthalmopathy and Graves' hyperthyroidism. TCRdb analysed the multiplex PCR reads with MiXCR anew, one entry per CDR3 protein. The sample holds fewer than 600,000 distinct CDR3 sequences, under 15% seen once. Sequencing used blood. The receptors were sampled from a woman aged 30 to 39 with Graves' ophthalmopathy. Each CDR3 is given with its conserved first and last residue. Each record gives: V gene, clone size, D gene, CDR3 length, J gene, CDR3 protein, CDR3 DNA. D genes are given only for firm matches. Where a row states a size, it is once, few, many or the class of an expanded clone; other rows omit it.

V gene: TRBV27
clone size: many
D gene: TRBD2
CDR3 length: 14
J gene: TRBJ2-2
CDR3 protein: CASRGLGNTGELFF
CDR3 DNA: TGTGCCAGCAGAGGACTAGGGAACACCGGGGAGCTGTTTTTT

V gene: TRBV28
clone size: many
D gene: -
CDR3 length: 16
J gene: TRBJ1-5
CDR3 protein: CASRPTGNGGNQPQHF
CDR3 DNA: TGTGCCAGCAGACCTACAGGGAATGGCGGCAATCAGCCCCAGCATTTT

V gene: TRBV6-1
clone size: many
D gene: TRBD1
CDR3 length: 14
J gene: TRBJ1-6
CDR3 protein: CASRKTGLGSPLHF
CDR3 DNA: TGTGCCAGCAGAAAGACAGGGTTGGGATCACCCCTCCACTTT

V gene: TRBV12-3/TRBV12-4
clone size: many
D gene: -
CDR3 length: 13
J gene: TRBJ2-5
CDR3 protein: CASSLSRQETQYF
CDR3 DNA: TGTGCCAGCAGTTTATCCAGACAAGAGACCCAGTACTTC

V gene: TRBV4-1
clone size: -
D gene: -
CDR3 length: 15
J gene: TRBJ1-2
CDR3 protein: CASSQDLRGGDGYTF
CDR3 DNA: TGCGCCAGCAGCCAAGATCTAAGGGGTGGTGATGGCTACACCTTC

V gene: TRBV7-2
clone size: -
D gene: -
CDR3 length: 15
J gene: TRBJ1-5
CDR3 protein: CASSSTGYSNQPQHF
CDR3 DNA: TGTGCCAGCAGCTCGACAGGCTATAGCAATCAGCCCCAGCATTTT

V gene: TRBV7-9
clone size: many
D gene: -
CDR3 length: 14
J gene: TRBJ2-7
CDR3 protein: CASSSSPSVGEQYF
CDR3 DNA: TGTGCCAGCAGCTCCTCCCCATCTGTGGGTGAGCAGTACTTC

V gene: TRBV12-5
clone size: many
D gene: -
CDR3 length: 13
J gene: TRBJ2-5
CDR3 protein: CASGLQGEETQYF
CDR3 DNA: TGTGCTAGTGGCCTACAGGGAGAAGAGACCCAGTACTTC

V gene: TRBV6-5
clone size: many
D gene: TRBD1
CDR3 length: 14
J gene: TRBJ2-2
CDR3 protein: CASSYGTGIGELFF
CDR3 DNA: TGTGCCAGCAGTTACGGGACAGGGATCGGGGAGCTGTTTTTT

V gene: TRBV10-3
clone size: -
D gene: TRBD1
CDR3 length: 14
J gene: TRBJ1-2
CDR3 protein: CAIGLGQGAHGYTF
CDR3 DNA: TGTGCCATCGGCTTGGGACAGGGGGCTCATGGCTACACCTTC

V gene: TRBV6-2/TRBV6-3
clone size: -
D gene: TRBD1
CDR3 length: 18
J gene: TRBJ1-2
CDR3 protein: CASSYRPAHRGLGYGYTF
CDR3 DNA: TGTGCCAGCAGTTACCGACCCGCCCACAGGGGCCTAGGATATGGCTACACCTTC

V gene: TRBV20-1
clone size: many
D gene: -
CDR3 length: 15
J gene: TRBJ2-1
CDR3 protein: CSAPGPRSSYNEQFF
CDR3 DNA: TGCAGTGCTCCCGGGCCGCGAAGTTCCTACAATGAGCAGTTCTTC

V gene: TRBV12-3/TRBV12-4
clone size: many
D gene: TRBD1
CDR3 length: 14
J gene: TRBJ2-2
CDR3 protein: CASRQGALTGELFF
CDR3 DNA: TGTGCCAGCAGGCAGGGGGCGCTTACCGGGGAGCTGTTTTTT

V gene: TRBV11-2
clone size: many
D gene: -
CDR3 length: 14
J gene: TRBJ2-7
CDR3 protein: CASTLVAGCYEQYF
CDR3 DNA: TGTGCCAGCACTCTTGTGGCAGGGTGCTACGAGCAGTACTTC

V gene: TRBV12-3/TRBV12-4
clone size: many
D gene: -
CDR3 length: 17
J gene: TRBJ1-5
CDR3 protein: CASSLSLGGRDVQPQHF
CDR3 DNA: TGTGCCAGCAGTTTATCGTTGGGGGGACGTGACGTGCAGCCCCAGCATTTT

V gene: TRBV24-1
clone size: many
D gene: -
CDR3 length: 12
J gene: TRBJ1-1
CDR3 protein: CATSDLGTEAFF
CDR3 DNA: TGTGCCACCAGTGACTTGGGAACTGAAGCTTTCTTT

V gene: TRBV5-1
clone size: -
D gene: TRBD1
CDR3 length: 16
J gene: TRBJ1-6
CDR3 protein: CASSLEGASLGSPLHF
CDR3 DNA: TGCGCCAGCAGCTTGGAGGGGGCCTCGCTGGGTTCTCCCCTCCACTTT

V gene: TRBV9
clone size: -
D gene: TRBD1
CDR3 length: 16
J gene: TRBJ2-6
CDR3 protein: CASSALDRPGANVLTF
CDR3 DNA: TGTGCCAGCAGCGCCTTGGACAGGCCAGGGGCCAACGTCCTGACTTTC

V gene: TRBV7-9
clone size: many
D gene: -
CDR3 length: 15
J gene: TRBJ1-1
CDR3 protein: CASSRGQGMNTEAFF
CDR3 DNA: TGTGCCAGCAGCCGAGGTCAGGGAATGAACACTGAAGCTTTCTTT

V gene: TRBV19
clone size: many
D gene: -
CDR3 length: 15
J gene: TRBJ1-1
CDR3 protein: CASSFRQDLNTEAFF
CDR3 DNA: TGTGCCAGTAGTTTCAGACAGGACCTGAACACTGAAGCTTTCTTT